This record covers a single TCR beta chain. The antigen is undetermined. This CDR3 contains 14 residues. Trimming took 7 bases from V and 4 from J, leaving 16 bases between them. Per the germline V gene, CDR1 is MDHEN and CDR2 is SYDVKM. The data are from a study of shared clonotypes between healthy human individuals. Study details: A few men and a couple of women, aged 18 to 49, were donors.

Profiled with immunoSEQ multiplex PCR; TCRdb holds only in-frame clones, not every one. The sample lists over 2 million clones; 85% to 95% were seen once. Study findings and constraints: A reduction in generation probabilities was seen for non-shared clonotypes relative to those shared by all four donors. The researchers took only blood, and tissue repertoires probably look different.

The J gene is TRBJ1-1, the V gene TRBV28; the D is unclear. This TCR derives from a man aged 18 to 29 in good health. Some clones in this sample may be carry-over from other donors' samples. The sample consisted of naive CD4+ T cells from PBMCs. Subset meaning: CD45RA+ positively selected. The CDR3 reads CASNSPARPTEAFF. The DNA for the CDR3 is TGTGCCAGCAACTCCCCGGCACGGCCCACTGAAGCTTTCTTT.